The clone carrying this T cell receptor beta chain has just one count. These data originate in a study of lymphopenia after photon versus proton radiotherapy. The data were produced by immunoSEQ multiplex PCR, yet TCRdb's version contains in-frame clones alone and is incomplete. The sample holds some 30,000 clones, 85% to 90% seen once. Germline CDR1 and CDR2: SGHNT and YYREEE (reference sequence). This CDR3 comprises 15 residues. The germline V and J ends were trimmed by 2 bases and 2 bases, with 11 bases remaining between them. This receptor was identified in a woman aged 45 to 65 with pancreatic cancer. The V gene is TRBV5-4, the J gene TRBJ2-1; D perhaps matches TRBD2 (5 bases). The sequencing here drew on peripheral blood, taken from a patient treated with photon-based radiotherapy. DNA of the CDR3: TGTGCCAGCAGCTTAGGAGGCACTACCTACAATGAGCAGTTCTTC. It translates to CASSLGGTTYNEQFF.